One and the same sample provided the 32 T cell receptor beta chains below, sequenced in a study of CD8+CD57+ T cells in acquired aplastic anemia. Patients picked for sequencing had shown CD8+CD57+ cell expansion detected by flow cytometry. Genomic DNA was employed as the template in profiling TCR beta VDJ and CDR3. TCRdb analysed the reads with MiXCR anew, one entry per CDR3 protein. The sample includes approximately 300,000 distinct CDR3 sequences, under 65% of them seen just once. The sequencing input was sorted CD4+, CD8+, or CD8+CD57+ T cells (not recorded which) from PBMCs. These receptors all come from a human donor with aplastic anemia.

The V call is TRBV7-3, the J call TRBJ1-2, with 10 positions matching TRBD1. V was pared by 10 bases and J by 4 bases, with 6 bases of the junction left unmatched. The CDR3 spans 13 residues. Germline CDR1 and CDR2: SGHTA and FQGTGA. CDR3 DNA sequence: TGTGCCACACCGGGACAGGGGCGCTATGGCTACACCTTC. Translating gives CATPGQGRYGYTF.

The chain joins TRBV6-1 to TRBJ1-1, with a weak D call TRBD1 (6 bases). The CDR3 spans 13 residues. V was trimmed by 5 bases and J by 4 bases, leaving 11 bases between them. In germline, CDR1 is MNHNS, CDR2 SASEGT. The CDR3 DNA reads TGTGCCAGCAGTTTTCAACAGGGCACTGAAGCTTTCTTT. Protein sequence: CASSFQQGTEAFF.

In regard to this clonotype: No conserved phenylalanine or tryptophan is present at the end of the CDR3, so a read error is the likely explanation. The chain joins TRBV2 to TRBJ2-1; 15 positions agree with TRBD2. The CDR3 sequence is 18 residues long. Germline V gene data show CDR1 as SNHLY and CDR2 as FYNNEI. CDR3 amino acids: CACRDPGLAGGVYNEQFS. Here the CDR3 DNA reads TGTGCCTGCAGAGACCCGGGACTAGCGGGGGGAGTCTACAATGAGCAGTTCTCC.

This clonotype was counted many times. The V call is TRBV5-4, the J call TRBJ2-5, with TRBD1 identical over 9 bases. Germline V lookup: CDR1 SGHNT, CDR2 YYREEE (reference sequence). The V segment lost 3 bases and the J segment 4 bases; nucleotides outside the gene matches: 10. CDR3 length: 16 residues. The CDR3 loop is CASSSLQGARPETQYF. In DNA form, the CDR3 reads TGTGCCAGCAGCTCGCTACAGGGGGCGAGGCCAGAGACCCAGTACTTC.

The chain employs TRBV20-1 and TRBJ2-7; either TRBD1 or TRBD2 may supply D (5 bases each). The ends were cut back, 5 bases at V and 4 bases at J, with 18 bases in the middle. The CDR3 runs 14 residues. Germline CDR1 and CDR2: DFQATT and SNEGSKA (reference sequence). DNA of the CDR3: TGCAGTGCTCTCCCCGGGACGGAACTGTACGAGCAGTACTTC. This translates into CSALPGTELYEQYF.

The CDR3 reads CAISIGTGGAYGYTF. CDR3 in DNA: TGTGCCATCAGCATAGGGACAGGGGGAGCCTATGGCTACACCTTC. The chain uses TRBV10-3 and TRBJ1-2; 11 nucleotides agree with TRBD1. Germline trimming cut 6 bases from V and 4 bases from J; bases unmatched to any gene: 7. CDR1 and CDR2 (germline): ENHRY, SYGVKD. The CDR3 contains 15 residues.

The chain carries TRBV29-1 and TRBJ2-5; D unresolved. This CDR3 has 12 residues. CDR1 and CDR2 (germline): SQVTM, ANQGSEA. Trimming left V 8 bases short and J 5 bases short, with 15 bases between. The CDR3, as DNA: TGCAGCAGCCAACAAGCTACTGAGACCCAGTACTTC. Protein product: CSSQQATETQYF.

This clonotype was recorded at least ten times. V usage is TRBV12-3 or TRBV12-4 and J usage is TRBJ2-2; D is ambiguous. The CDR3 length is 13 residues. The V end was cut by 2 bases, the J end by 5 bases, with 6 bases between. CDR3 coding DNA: TGTGCCAGCAGTTTACAGGAAACCGGGGAGCTGTTTTTT. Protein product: CASSLQETGELFF.

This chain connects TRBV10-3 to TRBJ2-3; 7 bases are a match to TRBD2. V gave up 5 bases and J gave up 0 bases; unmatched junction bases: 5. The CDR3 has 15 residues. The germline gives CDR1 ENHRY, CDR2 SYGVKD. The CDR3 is CAISFQRGSTDTQYF. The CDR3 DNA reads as TGTGCCATCAGTTTCCAGCGGGGTAGCACAGATACGCAGTATTTT.

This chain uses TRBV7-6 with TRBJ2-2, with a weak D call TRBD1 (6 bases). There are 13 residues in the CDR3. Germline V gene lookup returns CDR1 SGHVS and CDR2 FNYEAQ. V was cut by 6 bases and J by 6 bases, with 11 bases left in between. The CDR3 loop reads CASSLGTPGELFF. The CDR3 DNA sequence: TGTGCCAGCAGTCTCGGGACACCCGGGGAGCTGTTTTTT. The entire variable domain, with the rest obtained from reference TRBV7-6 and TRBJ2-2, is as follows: GAGVSQSPRYKVTKRGQDVALRCDPISGHVSLYWYRQALGQGPEFLTYFNYEAQQDKSGLPNDRFSAERPEGSISTLTIQRTEQRDSAMYRCASSLGTPGELFFGEGSRLTVL.

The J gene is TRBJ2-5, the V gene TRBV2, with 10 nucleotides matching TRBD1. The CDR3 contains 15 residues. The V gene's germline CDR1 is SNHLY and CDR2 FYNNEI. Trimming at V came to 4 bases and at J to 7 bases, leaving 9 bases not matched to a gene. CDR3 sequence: CASSVAGTGEGTQYF. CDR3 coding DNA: TGTGCCAGCAGTGTTGCCGGGACAGGGGAAGGGACCCAGTACTTC. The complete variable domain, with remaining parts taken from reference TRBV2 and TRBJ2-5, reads EPEVTQTPSHQVTQMGQEVILRCVPISNHLYFYWYRQILGQKVEFLVSFYNNEISEKSEIFDDQFSVERPDGSNFTLKIRSTKLEDSAMYFCASSVAGTGEGTQYFGPGTRLLVL.

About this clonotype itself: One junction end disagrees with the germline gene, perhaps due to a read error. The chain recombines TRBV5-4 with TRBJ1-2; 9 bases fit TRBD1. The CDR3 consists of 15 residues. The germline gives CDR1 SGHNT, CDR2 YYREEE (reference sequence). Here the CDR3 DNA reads TGCGCCAGCAGCTGGGGGACAGGGCTGGCCTATGGCTACACCTTC. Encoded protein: CASSWGTGLAYGYTF.

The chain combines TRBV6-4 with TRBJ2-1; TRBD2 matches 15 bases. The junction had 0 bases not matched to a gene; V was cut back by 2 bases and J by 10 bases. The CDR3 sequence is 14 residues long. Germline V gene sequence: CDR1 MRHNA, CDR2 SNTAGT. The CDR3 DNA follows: TGTGCCAGCAGTGACGGGACTAGCGGGGGGGAGCAGTTCTTC. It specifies CASSDGTSGGEQFF.

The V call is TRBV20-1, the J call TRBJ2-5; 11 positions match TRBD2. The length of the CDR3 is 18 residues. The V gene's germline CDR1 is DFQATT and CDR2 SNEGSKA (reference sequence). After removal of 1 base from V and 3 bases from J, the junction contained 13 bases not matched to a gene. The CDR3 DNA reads TGCAGTGCTAGAGCCCTTAGCGGGGGGGCCATCCGCGAAGAGACCCAGTACTTC. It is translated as CSARALSGGAIREETQYF.

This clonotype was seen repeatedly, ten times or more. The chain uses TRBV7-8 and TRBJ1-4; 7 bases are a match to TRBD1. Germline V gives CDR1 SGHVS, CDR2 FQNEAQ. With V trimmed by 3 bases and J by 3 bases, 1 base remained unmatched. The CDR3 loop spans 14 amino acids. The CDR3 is CASSLGTANEKLFF. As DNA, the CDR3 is TGTGCCAGCAGCTTGGGGACAGCTAATGAAAAACTGTTTTTT.

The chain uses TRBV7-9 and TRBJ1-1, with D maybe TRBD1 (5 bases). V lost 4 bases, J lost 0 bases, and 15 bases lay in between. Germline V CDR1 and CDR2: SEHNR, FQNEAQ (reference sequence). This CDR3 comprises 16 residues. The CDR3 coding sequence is TGTGCCAGCAGCTACGACAGCCTAAGAATGAACACTGAAGCTTTCTTT. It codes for CASSYDSLRMNTEAFF.

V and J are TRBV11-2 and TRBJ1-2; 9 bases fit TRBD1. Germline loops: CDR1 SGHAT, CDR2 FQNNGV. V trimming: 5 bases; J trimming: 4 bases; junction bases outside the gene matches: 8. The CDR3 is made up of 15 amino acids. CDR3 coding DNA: TGTGCCAGCAGCACGACAGGGGGGGATGGCTATGGCTACACCTTC. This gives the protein CASSTTGGDGYGYTF.

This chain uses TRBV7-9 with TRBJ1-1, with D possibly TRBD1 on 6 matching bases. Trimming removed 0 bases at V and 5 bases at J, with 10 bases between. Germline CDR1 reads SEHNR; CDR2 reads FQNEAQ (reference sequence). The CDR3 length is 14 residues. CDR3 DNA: TGTGCCAGCAGCTTAGCCCCAGGGGCGACTGAAGCTTTCTTT. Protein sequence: CASSLAPGATEAFF.

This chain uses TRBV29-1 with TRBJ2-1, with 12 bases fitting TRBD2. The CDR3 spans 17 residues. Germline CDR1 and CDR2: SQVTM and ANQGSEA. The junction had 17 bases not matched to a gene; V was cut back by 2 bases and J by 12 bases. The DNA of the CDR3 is TGCAGCGTTGAACCCCATGAACTAGCGGGAGGACCTAAGGGGCAGTTCTTC. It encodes CSVEPHELAGGPKGQFF.

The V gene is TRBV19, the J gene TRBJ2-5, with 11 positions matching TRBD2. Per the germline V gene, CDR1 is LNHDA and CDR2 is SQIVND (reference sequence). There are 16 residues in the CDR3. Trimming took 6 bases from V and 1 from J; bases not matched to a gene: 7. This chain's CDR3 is CASREIGTSGQETQYF. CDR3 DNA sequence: TGTGCCAGTAGGGAGATAGGGACTAGCGGCCAAGAGACCCAGTACTTC.

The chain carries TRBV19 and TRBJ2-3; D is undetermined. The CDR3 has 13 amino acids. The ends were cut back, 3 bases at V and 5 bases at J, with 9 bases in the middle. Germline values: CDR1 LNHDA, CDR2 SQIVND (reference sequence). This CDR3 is CASSMLLVDTQYF. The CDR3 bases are TGTGCCAGTAGTATGTTGTTGGTAGATACGCAGTATTTT.

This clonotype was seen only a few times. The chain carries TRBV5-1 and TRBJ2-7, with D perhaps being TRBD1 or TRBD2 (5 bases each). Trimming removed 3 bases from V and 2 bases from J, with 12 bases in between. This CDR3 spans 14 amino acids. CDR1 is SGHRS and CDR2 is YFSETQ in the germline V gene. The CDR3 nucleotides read TGCGCCAGCAGCTCGGGACGAGCCGCCTACGAGCAGTACTTC. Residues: CASSSGRAAYEQYF.

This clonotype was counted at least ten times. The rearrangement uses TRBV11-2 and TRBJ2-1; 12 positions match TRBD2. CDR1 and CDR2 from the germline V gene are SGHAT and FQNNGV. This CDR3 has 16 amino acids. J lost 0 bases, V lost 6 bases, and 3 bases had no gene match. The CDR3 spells CASSQTSGSSYNEQFF. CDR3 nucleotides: TGTGCCAGCAGTCAGACTAGCGGGAGCTCCTACAATGAGCAGTTCTTC.

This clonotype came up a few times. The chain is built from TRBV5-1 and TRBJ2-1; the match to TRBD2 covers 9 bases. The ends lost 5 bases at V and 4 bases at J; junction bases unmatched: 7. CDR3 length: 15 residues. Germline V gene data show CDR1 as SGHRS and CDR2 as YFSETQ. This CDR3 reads CASSTIAGEYNEQFF. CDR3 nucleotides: TGCGCCAGCAGTACCATAGCGGGAGAGTACAATGAGCAGTTCTTC. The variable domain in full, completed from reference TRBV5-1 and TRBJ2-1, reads KAGVTQTPRYLIKTRGQQVTLSCSPISGHRSVSWYQQTPGQGLQFLFEYFSETQRNKGNFPGRFSGRQFSNSRSEMNVSTLELGDSALYLCASSTIAGEYNEQFFGPGTRLTVL.

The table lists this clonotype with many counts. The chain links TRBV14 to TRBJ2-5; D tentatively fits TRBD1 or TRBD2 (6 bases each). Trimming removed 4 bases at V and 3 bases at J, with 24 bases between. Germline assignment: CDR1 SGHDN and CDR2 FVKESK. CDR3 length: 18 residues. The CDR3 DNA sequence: TGTGCCAGCAGCCTTCTCCGTGGGGGGCGGACCATCGAAGAGACCCAGTACTTC. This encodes CASSLLRGGRTIEETQYF.

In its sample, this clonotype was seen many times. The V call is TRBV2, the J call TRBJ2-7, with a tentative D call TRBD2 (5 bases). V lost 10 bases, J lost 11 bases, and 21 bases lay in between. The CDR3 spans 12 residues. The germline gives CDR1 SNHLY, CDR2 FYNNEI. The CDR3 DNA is TGTGCCACCCAGTTGACACCCGGGCGGGAGTACTTC. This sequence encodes CATQLTPGREYF. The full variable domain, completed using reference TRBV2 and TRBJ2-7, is EPEVTQTPSHQVTQMGQEVILRCVPISNHLYFYWYRQILGQKVEFLVSFYNNEISEKSEIFDDQFSVERPDGSNFTLKIRSTKLEDSAMYFCATQLTPGREYFGPGTRLTVT.

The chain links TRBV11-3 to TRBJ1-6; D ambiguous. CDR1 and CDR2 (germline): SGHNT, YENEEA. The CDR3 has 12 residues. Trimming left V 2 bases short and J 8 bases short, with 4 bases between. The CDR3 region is CASSLLDSPLHF. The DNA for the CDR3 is TGTGCCAGCAGCTTATTAGATTCACCCCTCCACTTT.

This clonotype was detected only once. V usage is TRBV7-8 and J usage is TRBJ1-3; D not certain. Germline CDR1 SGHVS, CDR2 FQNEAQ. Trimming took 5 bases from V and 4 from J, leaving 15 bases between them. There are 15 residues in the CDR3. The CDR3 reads CASSLSVKPGNTIYF. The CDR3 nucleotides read TGTGCCAGCAGCCTATCCGTAAAGCCAGGAAACACCATATATTTT.

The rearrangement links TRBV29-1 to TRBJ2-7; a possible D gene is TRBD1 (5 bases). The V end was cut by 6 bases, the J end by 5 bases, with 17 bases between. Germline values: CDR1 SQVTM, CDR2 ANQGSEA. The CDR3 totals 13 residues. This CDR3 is CSVADSSLDEQYF. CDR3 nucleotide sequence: TGCAGCGTGGCAGACAGCTCCTTAGACGAGCAGTACTTC.

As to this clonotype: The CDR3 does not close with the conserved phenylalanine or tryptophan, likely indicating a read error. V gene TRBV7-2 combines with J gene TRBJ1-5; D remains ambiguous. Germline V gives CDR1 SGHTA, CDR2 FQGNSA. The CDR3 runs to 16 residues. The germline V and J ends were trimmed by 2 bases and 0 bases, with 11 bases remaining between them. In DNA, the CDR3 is TGTGCCAGCAGCTTATCCCACAGCTTTAGCAATCAGCCCCAGCATTTA. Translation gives CASSLSHSFSNQPQHL.

The CDR3 here is CASSFGTGSNQPQYF. Written as DNA, the CDR3 is TGTGCCAGCAGCTTCGGGACAGGGAGCAATCAGCCCCAGTACTTC. The chain links TRBV7-9 to TRBJ2-5, with 9 bases that match TRBD1. Germline assignment: CDR1 SEHNR and CDR2 FQNEAQ (reference sequence). CDR3 length equals 15 residues. Trimming took 3 bases from V and 9 from J; bases not matched to a gene: 11. The full variable domain, in which reference TRBV7-9 and TRBJ2-5 provide the parts outside the CDR3, is DTGVSQNPRHKITKRGQNVTFRCDPISEHNRLYWYRQTLGQGPEFLTYFQNEAQLEKSRLLSDRFSAERPKGSFSTLEIQRTEQGDSAMYLCASSFGTGSNQPQYFGPGTRLLVL.

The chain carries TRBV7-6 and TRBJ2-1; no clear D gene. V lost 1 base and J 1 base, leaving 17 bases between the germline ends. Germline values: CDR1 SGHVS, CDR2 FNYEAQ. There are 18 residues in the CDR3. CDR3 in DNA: TGTGCCAGCAGCTTAGTTGCCACCCTGATCGGATCCTACAATGAGCAGTTCTTC. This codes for CASSLVATLIGSYNEQFF.